These 25 T cell receptor beta chains share one sample of origin, sequenced in a study of blood T cell repertoires in COVID-19. The method was immunoSEQ multiplex PCR; TCRdb's version includes in-frame clones alone and lacks a portion of them. This table has just over 650,000 clones, around 89% appearing once. The source material was peripheral blood. These receptor sequences come from a woman between 18 and 29 years old with acute or convalescent COVID-19.

CDR3 sequence: CSASPGQFGNTIYF. The CDR3 coding sequence is TGCAGTGCTAGTCCGGGACAGTTTGGAAACACCATATATTTT. The chain joins TRBV20-1 to TRBJ1-3; 7 nucleotides match TRBD1. V gave up 3 bases and J gave up 3 bases; unmatched junction bases: 5. There are 14 residues in the CDR3. CDR1 and CDR2 (germline): DFQATT, SNEGSKA (reference sequence).

The gene calls are TRBV19 and TRBJ1-2; D unclear. The CDR3 runs 12 residues. The V gene's germline CDR1 is LNHDA and CDR2 SQIVND (reference sequence). The germline V and J ends were trimmed by 4 bases and 4 bases, with 7 bases remaining between them. CDR3 amino acids: CASSSQIYGYTF. DNA for the CDR3: TGTGCCAGTAGTAGCCAGATCTATGGCTACACCTTC.

The rearrangement joins TRBV6-2 or TRBV6-3 to TRBJ2-7; 8 bases are a match to TRBD2. CDR1 is MNHEY, CDR2 SVGEGT, per germline. J gave up 9 bases and V 6 bases, and 7 bases lay outside the gene matches. This CDR3 has 12 amino acids. CDR3 amino acids: CASSNPREGQYF. CDR3 in DNA: TGTGCCAGCAGCAATCCCCGGGAGGGGCAGTACTTC.

The chain couples TRBV28 to TRBJ1-6; no clear D gene. The CDR3 has 13 residues. Trimming left V 2 bases short and J 14 bases short, with 13 bases between. Germline values: CDR1 MDHEN, CDR2 SYDVKM. CDR3 in DNA: TGTGCCAGCAGTTTACAGCGGGCCCCCACCCTCCACTTT. This sequence encodes CASSLQRAPTLHF.

This clone showed up just once. This rearrangement joins TRBV5-4 to TRBJ2-3; weak D call: TRBD1 (5 bases). From germline, CDR1 is SGHNT and CDR2 YYREEE (reference sequence). Trimming took 0 bases from V and 2 from J, leaving 10 bases between them. CDR3 length: 15 amino acids. CDR3 amino acids: CASSLAAGATDTQYF. CDR3 nucleotide sequence: TGTGCCAGCAGCTTGGCCGCTGGGGCCACAGATACGCAGTATTTT.

The rearrangement uses TRBV7-3 and TRBJ2-3; 11 bases fit TRBD2. V shed 4 bases, J shed 1 base, and the junction held 4 bases outside the gene matches. This CDR3 comprises 16 residues. CDR1 and CDR2 from the germline V gene are SGHTA and FQGTGA. This CDR3 is CASSSTLAGGTDTQYF. The CDR3 DNA is TGTGCCAGCAGCTCCACACTAGCGGGGGGCACAGATACGCAGTATTTT.

V usage is TRBV10-3 and J usage is TRBJ1-1, with a possible D match to TRBD1 (6 bases). The V and J ends lost 2 bases and 3 bases respectively, with 7 bases between them. This CDR3 is 13 amino acids long. Per germline, CDR1 ENHRY and CDR2 SYGVKD. The CDR3 sequence: CAISENRDTEAFF. Written as DNA, the CDR3 is TGTGCCATCAGTGAGAACAGGGACACTGAAGCTTTCTTT.

The rearrangement joins TRBV11-2 to TRBJ2-5; tentative D call: TRBD2 (7 bases). V gave up 3 bases and J gave up 4 bases, with 9 bases separating them. The CDR3 sequence is 13 residues long. CDR1 SGHAT and CDR2 FQNNGV come from the germline V gene. CDR3 bases: TGTGCCAGCAGCTTTGCGGGGGCAGAGACCCAGTACTTC. Protein product: CASSFAGAETQYF.

V usage is TRBV6-5 and J usage is TRBJ1-1; possible D gene TRBD1, 5 bases. Germline V gene data show CDR1 as MNHEY and CDR2 as SVGAGI. The CDR3 totals 13 residues. Deletions cut 6 bases from V and 4 bases from J, with 12 bases between. The CDR3, as DNA: TGTGCCAGCAGAGGCGCAGGGCCCACTGAAGCTTTCTTT. This sequence encodes CASRGAGPTEAFF.

The chain uses TRBV29-1 and TRBJ2-7; 8 bases agree with TRBD1. Germline V gene lookup returns CDR1 SQVTM and CDR2 ANQGSEA. CDR3 length equals 12 residues. Unmatched junction bases numbered 6, after V lost 7 bases and J lost 4 bases. The CDR3 loop reads CSGSNRGYEQYF. The CDR3 region has the DNA TGCAGCGGAAGTAACAGGGGGTACGAGCAGTACTTC.

The chain has TRBV19 and TRBJ1-2, with 12 bases aligning to TRBD1. V trimming: 2 bases; J trimming: 6 bases; junction bases outside the gene matches: 7. Germline assignment: CDR1 LNHDA and CDR2 SQIVND (reference sequence). The length of the CDR3 is 16 residues. CDR3 sequence: CASSIIGDRGRDGYTF. In DNA form, the CDR3 reads TGTGCCAGTAGTATAATAGGGGACAGGGGGCGTGATGGCTACACCTTC.

The chain couples TRBV9 to TRBJ1-2; D perhaps matches TRBD1 (6 bases). V dropped 0 bases and J dropped 5 bases, with 17 bases sitting between them. CDR1 and CDR2 from the germline V gene are SGDLS and YYNGEE. This CDR3 is 16 amino acids long. CDR3 nucleotide sequence: TGTGCCAGCAGCGTAGCCAGACAGGCAGGTTTATATGGCTACACCTTC. Amino acid sequence: CASSVARQAGLYGYTF.

On this clone: Within the sample, other DNA sequences also encode this same CDR3. This chain connects TRBV19 to TRBJ1-1; no clear D. This CDR3 spans 13 amino acids. Trimming stripped 3 bases from V and 1 base from J, with 6 bases between. Germline assignment: CDR1 LNHDA and CDR2 SQIVND (reference sequence). The CDR3, as DNA: TGTGCCAGTAGTATCGGTCCGAACACTGAAGCTTTCTTT. Its protein is CASSIGPNTEAFF.

This clone is a singleton in its sample. V usage is TRBV7-9 and J usage is TRBJ1-3; TRBD1 matches 8 bases. V trimming: 2 bases; J trimming: 0 bases; junction bases outside the gene matches: 6. The CDR3 loop spans 17 amino acids. Germline lookup yields CDR1 SEHNR and CDR2 FQNEAQ (reference sequence). The CDR3, as DNA: TGTGCCAGCAGCTTATTCGGACAGGGCTTCTCTGGAAACACCATATATTTT. It specifies CASSLFGQGFSGNTIYF.

The chain joins TRBV9 to TRBJ1-2; D gene ambiguous. The CDR3 consists of 15 residues. Germline V lookup: CDR1 SGDLS, CDR2 YYNGEE. V was shortened by 0 bases and J by 7 bases, with 16 bases between the two germline ends. CDR3 amino acids: CASSVDLYSSSGYTF. The CDR3 bases are TGTGCCAGCAGCGTAGACCTATACTCGTCATCTGGCTACACCTTC. The full variable domain, completed using reference TRBV9 and TRBJ1-2, is DSGVTQTPKHLITATGQRVTLRCSPRSGDLSVYWYQQSLDQGLQFLIQYYNGEERAKGNILERFSAQQFPDLHSELNLSSLELGDSALYFCASSVDLYSSSGYTFGSGTRLTVV.

This chain links TRBV25-1 with TRBJ1-5, with TRBD1 matching over 9 bases. V was pared by 4 bases and J by 2 bases, with 6 bases of the junction left unmatched. There are 16 residues in the CDR3. The germline V gene encodes CDR1 MGHDK and CDR2 SYGVNS. CDR3 nucleotides: TGTGCCAGCAGTGGAAACAGGGGGCAGGGCAATCAGCCCCAGCATTTT. Translation: CASSGNRGQGNQPQHF.

V is TRBV11-3 and J is TRBJ2-3; D perhaps matches TRBD2 (5 bases). The ends were cut back, 3 bases at V and 4 bases at J, with 14 bases in the middle. The germline CDR1 and CDR2 sequences are SGHNT and YENEEA. The CDR3 totals 15 residues. The CDR3 nucleotides are TGTGCCAGCAGCTTTGGAGGCCCGCTCTCAGATACGCAGTATTTT. Translating it yields CASSFGGPLSDTQYF. The whole variable domain, remainder taken from reference TRBV11-3 and TRBJ2-3, is EAGVVQSPRYKIIEKKQPVAFWCNPISGHNTLYWYLQNLGQGPELLIRYENEEAVDDSQLPKDRFSAERLKGVDSTLKIQPAELGDSAVYLCASSFGGPLSDTQYFGPGTRLTVL.

CDR3 in amino acids: CASSFGRVGTNEKLFF. In DNA, the CDR3 is TGTGCCAGCAGCTTCGGCAGGGTGGGAACTAATGAAAAACTGTTTTTT. The rearrangement links TRBV7-9 to TRBJ1-4, with D possibly matching TRBD1 (5 bases). Per the germline V gene, CDR1 is SEHNR and CDR2 is FQNEAQ (reference sequence). The CDR3 runs 16 residues. V lost 3 bases and J 1 base, leaving 12 bases between the germline ends. Combining the CDR3 with reference TRBV7-9 and TRBJ1-4 gives the whole variable domain DTGVSQNPRHKITKRGQNVTFRCDPISEHNRLYWYRQTLGQGPEFLTYFQNEAQLEKSRLLSDRFSAERPKGSFSTLEIQRTEQGDSAMYLCASSFGRVGTNEKLFFGSGTQLSVL.

This clone was seen only once. This chain joins TRBV5-8 and TRBJ1-6; TRBD1 aligns across 7 bases. Trimming cost V 4 bases and J 0 bases; bases outside gene matches: 4. The CDR3 contains 16 residues. CDR1 is SGHTS and CDR2 is YDEGEE in the germline V gene. CDR3 bases: TGTGCCAGCAGCAAGGGACAGACCTCCTATAATTCACCCCTCCACTTT. This codes for CASSKGQTSYNSPLHF.

The chain joins TRBV18 to TRBJ1-3; 11 bases are shared with TRBD1. This CDR3 contains 16 residues. Germline CDR1 and CDR2: KGHSH and LQKENI. Trimming at V came to 0 bases and at J to 2 bases, leaving 0 bases not matched to a gene. The CDR3 spells CASSPPGQGAGNTIYF. Here the CDR3 DNA reads TGTGCCAGCTCACCACCGGGACAGGGGGCTGGAAACACCATATATTTT.

The chain has TRBV9 and TRBJ1-2, with D tentatively TRBD1 (5 bases). This CDR3 region has 13 residues. The ends were cut back, 3 bases at V and 5 bases at J, with 11 bases in the middle. Per germline, CDR1 SGDLS and CDR2 YYNGEE. The CDR3: CASSGQGKYGYTF. CDR3 sequence (DNA): TGTGCCAGCAGCGGCCAGGGAAAGTATGGCTACACCTTC. Filled out from reference TRBV9 and TRBJ1-2, the complete variable domain reads DSGVTQTPKHLITATGQRVTLRCSPRSGDLSVYWYQQSLDQGLQFLIQYYNGEERAKGNILERFSAQQFPDLHSELNLSSLELGDSALYFCASSGQGKYGYTFGSGTRLTVV.

The rearrangement links TRBV15 to TRBJ2-1; 7 nucleotides align to TRBD2. Germline values: CDR1 LNHNV, CDR2 YYDKDF (reference sequence). This CDR3 spans 14 amino acids. J lost 0 bases, V lost 5 bases, and 1 base had no gene match. The CDR3 protein is CATSRTSSYNEQFF. In DNA form, the CDR3 reads TGTGCCACCAGCCGGACTAGCTCCTACAATGAGCAGTTCTTC.

J is TRBJ1-2 and V is TRBV11-3; TRBD1 agrees at 8 bases. The germline V gene encodes CDR1 SGHNT and CDR2 YENEEA. The CDR3 runs 17 residues. The V and J ends lost 1 base and 3 bases, in that order; junction bases with no gene match: 10. As DNA, the CDR3 is TGTGCCAGCAGCTTAGGGCCAAAGGACAGGGATGACTATGGCTACACCTTC. Protein sequence: CASSLGPKDRDDYGYTF.

The chain has TRBV24-1 and TRBJ2-2; TRBD2 aligns across 8 bases. The CDR3 is 15 residues long. Looked up from germline, CDR1 is KGHDR and CDR2 is SFDVKD. J lost 0 bases, V lost 6 bases, and 2 bases had no gene match. CDR3 bases: TGTGCCACCAGTTTCGGGGGGGCGAACACCGGGGAGCTGTTTTTT. Translated, it gives CATSFGGANTGELFF.

J is TRBJ2-1 and V is TRBV12-5, with D unclear. Germline assignment: CDR1 LGHNT and CDR2 FRNRAP. CDR3 length: 12 amino acids. V was shortened by 1 base and J by 5 bases, with 3 bases between the two germline ends. For the CDR3, the DNA is TGTGCTAGTGGTTTGGACAACAATGAGCAGTTCTTC. This translates into CASGLDNNEQFF.